A single sample gave rise to the 11 T cell receptor beta chains below, sequenced in a study of blood T cell repertoires in COVID-19. Repertoires were generated with immunoSEQ multiplex PCR, while TCRdb's copy carries only in-frame clones and drops some. The sample shows roughly 57,000 clones, around 79% of them seen only once. The source material was peripheral blood. The receptors originated from a man between 70 and 80 years old with active or convalescent COVID-19.

The chain couples TRBV5-4 to TRBJ1-2; 7 bases are a match to TRBD1. V trimming: 0 bases; J trimming: 4 bases; junction bases outside the gene matches: 3. Germline CDR1 SGHNT, CDR2 YYREEE (reference sequence). The CDR3 is made up of 14 amino acids. The CDR3 loop is CASSLGDSLYGYTF. CDR3 sequence (DNA): TGTGCCAGCAGCTTGGGGGACAGCCTCTATGGCTACACCTTC. The full variable domain, in which reference TRBV5-4 and TRBJ1-2 provide the parts outside the CDR3, is ETGVTQSPTHLIKTRGQQVTLRCSSQSGHNTVSWYQQALGQGPQFIFQYYREEENGRGNFPPRFSGLQFPNYSSELNVNALELDDSALYLCASSLGDSLYGYTFGSGTRLTVV.

V usage is TRBV6-5 and J usage is TRBJ1-6; 10 bases agree with TRBD1. Germline assignment: CDR1 MNHEY and CDR2 SVGAGI. The CDR3 is made up of 14 amino acids. Trimming removed 6 bases from V and 11 bases from J; junction bases left unmatched: 7. The CDR3, as DNA: TGTGCCAGCAGCCCCAGGGACAGGGGAGCACCCCTCCACTTT. Encoded protein: CASSPRDRGAPLHF.

In its sample, this clone ranks as medium-sized (0.01 to 0.1%). The chain has TRBV2 and TRBJ1-5; weak D call: TRBD1 (5 bases). This CDR3 comprises 13 residues. Trimming pared 4 bases from V and 5 bases from J, leaving 9 bases between. Germline lookup yields CDR1 SNHLY and CDR2 FYNNEI. This CDR3 is CASSGGRDQPQHF. In DNA, the CDR3 is TGTGCCAGCAGTGGGGGCAGAGATCAGCCCCAGCATTTT.

This clone was picked up a small number of times. The rearrangement links TRBV7-7 to TRBJ2-5, with D possibly TRBD1 on 7 matching bases. Germline CDR1 reads SSHAT; CDR2 reads FNYEAQ (reference sequence). Trimming shortened V by 5 bases and J by 1 base, and 14 bases separated the two germline ends. The CDR3 has 15 amino acids. This chain's CDR3 is CASSPPGGGQETQYF. The CDR3 nucleotides read TGTGCCAGCAGCCCTCCAGGGGGAGGCCAAGAGACCCAGTACTTC.

The V gene is TRBV14, the J gene TRBJ1-2; 9 bases are shared with TRBD1. Germline lookup yields CDR1 SGHDN and CDR2 FVKESK. The length of the CDR3 is 15 residues. V shed 2 bases and J 7 bases; nucleotides not matched to a gene: 8. The CDR3 region is CASSQRGTGKSGYTF. Written as DNA, the CDR3 is TGTGCCAGCAGCCAAAGGGGGACAGGGAAGAGTGGCTACACCTTC.

This chain connects TRBV29-1 to TRBJ1-2; 7 bases fit TRBD1. In germline, CDR1 is SQVTM, CDR2 ANQGSEA. The CDR3 length is 13 residues. V lost 7 bases and J lost 3; bases outside the gene matches: 8. The CDR3 loop is CSAHDRDDYGYTF. The CDR3 coding sequence is TGCAGCGCCCACGACAGGGATGACTATGGCTACACCTTC.

J is TRBJ2-7 and V is TRBV18, with 9 bases identical to TRBD2. Germline loops: CDR1 KGHSH, CDR2 LQKENI. The junction had 8 bases not matched to a gene; V was cut back by 0 bases and J by 2 bases. This CDR3 spans 17 amino acids. The DNA for the CDR3 is TGTGCCAGCTCACCACCGTTCGGCGGGAGGGGGGCCTACGAGCAGTACTTC. Its translation is CASSPPFGGRGAYEQYF.

The rearrangement joins TRBV4-3 to TRBJ2-6; D uncertain. Trimming pared 0 bases from V and 5 bases from J, leaving 17 bases between. CDR3 length: 18 amino acids. The germline gives CDR1 LGHNA, CDR2 YSLEER. The CDR3 DNA is TGCGCCAGCAGCCAAGATCACCCAGTACCTCTGAGGGCCAACGTCCTGACTTTC. Its translation is CASSQDHPVPLRANVLTF.

The chain has TRBV5-6 and TRBJ2-5; a weak D match, TRBD1 (6 bases). The CDR3 has 14 amino acids. Germline CDR1 and CDR2: SGHDT and YYEEEE. Trimming shortened V by 5 bases and J by 8 bases, and 19 bases separated the two germline ends. The DNA of the CDR3 is TGTGCCAGCAGACACAGGGTGGGATCCCCTACCCAGTACTTC. Its translation is CASRHRVGSPTQYF. The variable domain in full, with the rest retrieved from reference TRBV5-6 and TRBJ2-5, is DAGVTQSPTHLIKTRGQQVTLRCSPKSGHDTVSWYQQALGQGPQFIFQYYEEEERQRGNFPDRFSGHQFPNYSSELNVNALLLGDSALYLCASRHRVGSPTQYFGPGTRLLVL.

This clone was seen a single time. This sequence joins TRBV6-1 and TRBJ1-1; 7 bases align to TRBD1. The CDR3 consists of 14 residues. J lost 1 base, V lost 1 base, and 0 bases had no gene match. Germline V gives CDR1 MNHNS, CDR2 SASEGT. The CDR3 spells CASSEGTGNTEAFF. The DNA of the CDR3 is TGTGCCAGCAGTGAAGGGACAGGGAACACTGAAGCTTTCTTT.

The chain joins TRBV6-2 or TRBV6-3 to TRBJ2-2; 16 bases agree with TRBD2. Germline values: CDR1 MNHEY, CDR2 SVGEGT. V was clipped by 2 bases and J by 5 bases; unmatched bases: 8. The CDR3 runs to 19 residues. CDR3 protein: CASSYPGTSGGARTGELFF. The CDR3 DNA is TGTGCCAGCAGTTACCCCGGGACTAGCGGGGGGGCACGAACCGGGGAGCTGTTTTTT.